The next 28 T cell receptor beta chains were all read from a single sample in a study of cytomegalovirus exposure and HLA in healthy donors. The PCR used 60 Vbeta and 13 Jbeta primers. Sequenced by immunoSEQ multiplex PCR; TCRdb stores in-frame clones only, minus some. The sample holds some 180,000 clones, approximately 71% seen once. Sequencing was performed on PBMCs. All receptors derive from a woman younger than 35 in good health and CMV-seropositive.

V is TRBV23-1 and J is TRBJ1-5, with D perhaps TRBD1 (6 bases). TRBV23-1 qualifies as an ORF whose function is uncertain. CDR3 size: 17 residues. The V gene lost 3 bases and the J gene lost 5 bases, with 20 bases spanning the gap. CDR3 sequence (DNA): TGCGCCAGCAGTCACCCCCAAACAGGGATTAGTTATCAGCCCCAGCATTTT. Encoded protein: CASSHPQTGISYQPQHF.

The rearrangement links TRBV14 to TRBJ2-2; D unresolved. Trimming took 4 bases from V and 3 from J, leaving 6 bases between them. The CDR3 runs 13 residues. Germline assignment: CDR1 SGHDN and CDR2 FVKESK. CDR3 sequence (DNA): TGTGCCAGCAGCCCACTGGACACCGGGGAGCTGTTTTTT. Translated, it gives CASSPLDTGELFF.

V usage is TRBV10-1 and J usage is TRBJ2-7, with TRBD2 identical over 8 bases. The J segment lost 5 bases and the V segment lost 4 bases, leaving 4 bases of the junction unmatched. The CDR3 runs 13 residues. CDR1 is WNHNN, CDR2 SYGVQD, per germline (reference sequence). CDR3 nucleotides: TGCGCCAGCAGTGCGGCGGGGGGCCACGAGCAGTACTTC. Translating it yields CASSAAGGHEQYF.

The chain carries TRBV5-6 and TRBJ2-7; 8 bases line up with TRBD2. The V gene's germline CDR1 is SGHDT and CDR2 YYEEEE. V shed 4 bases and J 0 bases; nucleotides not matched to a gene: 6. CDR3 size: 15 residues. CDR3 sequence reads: CASSTRGGFSYEQYF. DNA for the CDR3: TGTGCCAGCAGCACACGGGGGGGATTCTCCTACGAGCAGTACTTC.

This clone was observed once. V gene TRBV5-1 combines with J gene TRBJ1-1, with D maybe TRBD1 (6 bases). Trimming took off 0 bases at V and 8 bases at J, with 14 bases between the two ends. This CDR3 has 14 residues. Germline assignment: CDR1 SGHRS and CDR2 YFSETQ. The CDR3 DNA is TGCGCCAGCAGCTTGGGACATTCAGGGACAGAAGCTTTCTTT. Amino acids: CASSLGHSGTEAFF.

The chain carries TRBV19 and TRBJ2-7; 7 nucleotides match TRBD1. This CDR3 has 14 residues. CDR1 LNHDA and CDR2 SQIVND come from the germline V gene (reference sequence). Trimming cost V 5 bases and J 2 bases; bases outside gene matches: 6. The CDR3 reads CASSEAQGAYEQYF. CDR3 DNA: TGTGCCAGTAGTGAAGCGCAGGGGGCCTACGAGCAGTACTTC.

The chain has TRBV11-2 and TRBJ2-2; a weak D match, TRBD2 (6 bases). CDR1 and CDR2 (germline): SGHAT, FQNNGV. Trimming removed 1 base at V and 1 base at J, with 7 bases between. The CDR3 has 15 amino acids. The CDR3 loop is CASSLGGKNTGELFF. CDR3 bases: TGTGCCAGCAGCTTAGGCGGGAAGAACACCGGGGAGCTGTTTTTT.

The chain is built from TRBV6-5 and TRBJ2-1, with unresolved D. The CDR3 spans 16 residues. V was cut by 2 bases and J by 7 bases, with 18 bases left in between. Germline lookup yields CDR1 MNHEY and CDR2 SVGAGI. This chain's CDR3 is CASSYPPGGSSNEQFF. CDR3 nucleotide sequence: TGTGCCAGCAGTTACCCACCCGGCGGTAGCTCGAATGAGCAGTTCTTC.

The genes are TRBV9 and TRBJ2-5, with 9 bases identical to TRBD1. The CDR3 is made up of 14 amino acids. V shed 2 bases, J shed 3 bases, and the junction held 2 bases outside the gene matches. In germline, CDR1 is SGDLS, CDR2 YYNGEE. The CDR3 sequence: CASSVGDREETQYF. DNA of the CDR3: TGTGCCAGCAGCGTGGGGGACAGGGAAGAGACCCAGTACTTC.

The CDR3 spells CASSIRQGTGEKLFF. DNA for the CDR3: TGTGCCAGCAGCATCCGACAGGGGACAGGGGAAAAACTGTTTTTT. This chain connects TRBV7-2 to TRBJ1-4; 9 bases are shared with TRBD1. Germline CDR1 reads SGHTA; CDR2 reads FQGNSA. CDR3 length equals 15 residues. J lost 8 bases, V lost 5 bases, and 9 bases had no gene match.

CDR3: CASSPEVETEAFF. The CDR3, as DNA: TGTGCCAGCAGCCCGGAGGTAGAAACTGAAGCTTTCTTT. This chain links TRBV7-3 with TRBJ1-1; D gene ambiguous. The CDR3 totals 13 residues. V lost 5 bases, J lost 5 bases, and 12 bases lay in between. Germline-derived CDR1 and CDR2 are SGHTA and FQGTGA.

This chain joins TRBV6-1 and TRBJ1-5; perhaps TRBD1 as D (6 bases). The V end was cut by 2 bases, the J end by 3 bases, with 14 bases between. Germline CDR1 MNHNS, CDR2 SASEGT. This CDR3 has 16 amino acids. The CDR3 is CASSELRGIDNQPQHF. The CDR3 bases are TGTGCCAGCAGTGAATTAAGGGGGATTGACAATCAGCCCCAGCATTTT.

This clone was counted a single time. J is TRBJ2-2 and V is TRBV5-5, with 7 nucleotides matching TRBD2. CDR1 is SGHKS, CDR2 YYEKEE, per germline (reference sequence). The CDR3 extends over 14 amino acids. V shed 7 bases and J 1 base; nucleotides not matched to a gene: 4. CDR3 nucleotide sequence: TGTGCCAGCGTACGGGGGGAGAACACCGGGGAGCTGTTTTTT. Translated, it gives CASVRGENTGELFF.

The CDR3 DNA reads TGTGCCAGTACTCCTCGCGGCGGGGTAACTTATGGCTACACCTTC. This codes for CASTPRGGVTYGYTF. V usage is TRBV19 and J usage is TRBJ1-2; no clear D. V lost 7 bases and J 5 bases, leaving 20 bases between the germline ends. The length of the CDR3 is 15 residues. Germline V gene sequence: CDR1 LNHDA, CDR2 SQIVND (reference sequence).

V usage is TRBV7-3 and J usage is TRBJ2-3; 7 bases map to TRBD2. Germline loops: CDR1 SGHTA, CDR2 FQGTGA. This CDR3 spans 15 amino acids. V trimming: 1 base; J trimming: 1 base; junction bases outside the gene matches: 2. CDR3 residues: CASSLMAGGTDTQYF. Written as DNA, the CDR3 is TGTGCCAGCAGCTTAATGGCGGGGGGCACAGATACGCAGTATTTT.

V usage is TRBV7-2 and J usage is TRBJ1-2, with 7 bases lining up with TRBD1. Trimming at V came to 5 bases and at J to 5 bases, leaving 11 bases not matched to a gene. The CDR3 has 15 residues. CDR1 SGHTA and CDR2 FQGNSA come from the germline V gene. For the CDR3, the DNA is TGTGCCAGCAGCCCGAGATACAGGGGAAGGTATGGCTACACCTTC. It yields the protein CASSPRYRGRYGYTF.

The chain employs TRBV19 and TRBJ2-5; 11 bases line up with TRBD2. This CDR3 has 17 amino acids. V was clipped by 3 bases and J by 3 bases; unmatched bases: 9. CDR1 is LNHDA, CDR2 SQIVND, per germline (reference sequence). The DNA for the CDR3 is TGTGCCAGTAGTATTGGGGCACCGGGACTAGCGGAAGAGACCCAGTACTTC. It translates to CASSIGAPGLAEETQYF.

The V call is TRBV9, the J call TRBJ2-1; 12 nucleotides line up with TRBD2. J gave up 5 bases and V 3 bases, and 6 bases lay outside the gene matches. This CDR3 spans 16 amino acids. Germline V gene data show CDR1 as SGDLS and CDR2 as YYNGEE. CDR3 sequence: CASSGPRLAGDNEQFF. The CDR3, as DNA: TGTGCCAGCAGCGGTCCCCGACTAGCGGGGGACAATGAGCAGTTCTTC.

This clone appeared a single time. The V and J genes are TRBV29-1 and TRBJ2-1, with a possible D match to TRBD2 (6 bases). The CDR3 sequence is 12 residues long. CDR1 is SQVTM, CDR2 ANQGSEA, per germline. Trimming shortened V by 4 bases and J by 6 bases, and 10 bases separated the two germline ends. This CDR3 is CSVVPGGNEQFF. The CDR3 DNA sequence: TGCAGCGTTGTACCCGGGGGCAATGAGCAGTTCTTC.

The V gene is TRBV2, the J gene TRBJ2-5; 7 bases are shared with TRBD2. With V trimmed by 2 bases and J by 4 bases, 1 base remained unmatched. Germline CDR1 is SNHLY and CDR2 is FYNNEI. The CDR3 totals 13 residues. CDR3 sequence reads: CASSEREGETQYF. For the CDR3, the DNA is TGTGCCAGCAGTGAAAGGGAGGGAGAGACCCAGTACTTC.

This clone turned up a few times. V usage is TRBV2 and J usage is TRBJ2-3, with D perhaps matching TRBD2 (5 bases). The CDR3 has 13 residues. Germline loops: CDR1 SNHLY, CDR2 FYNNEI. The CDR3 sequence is CTWWYGKVDTQYF. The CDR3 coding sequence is TGTACATGGTGGTACGGGAAGGTTGATACGCAGTATTTT.

The CDR3 DNA sequence: TGTGCCAGCGAAGCCTCCTATAATTCACCCCTCCACTTT. Its translation: CASEASYNSPLHF. The chain uses TRBV2 and TRBJ1-6; D not certain. V lost 8 bases and J 0 bases, leaving 5 bases between the germline ends. Germline CDR1 reads SNHLY; CDR2 reads FYNNEI. The CDR3 is 13 amino acids. The whole variable domain, filled in from reference TRBV2 and TRBJ1-6, reads EPEVTQTPSHQVTQMGQEVILRCVPISNHLYFYWYRQILGQKVEFLVSFYNNEISEKSEIFDDQFSVERPDGSNFTLKIRSTKLEDSAMYFCASEASYNSPLHFGNGTRLTVT.

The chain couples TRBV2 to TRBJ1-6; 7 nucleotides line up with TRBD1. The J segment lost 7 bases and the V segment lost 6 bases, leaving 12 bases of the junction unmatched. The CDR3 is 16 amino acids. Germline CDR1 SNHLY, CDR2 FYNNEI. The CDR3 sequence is CASRSSTGMLNSPLHF. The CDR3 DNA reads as TGTGCCAGCAGATCCTCGACAGGGATGTTGAATTCACCCCTCCACTTT.

CDR3 bases: TGTGCCAGCAGCTTAGCGGGACAGCTCACCTATGGCTACACCTTC. Translating it yields CASSLAGQLTYGYTF. The chain uses TRBV7-2 and TRBJ1-2; 7 nucleotides match TRBD1. Germline V gives CDR1 SGHTA, CDR2 FQGNSA. The CDR3 runs 15 residues. The ends lost 0 bases at V and 4 bases at J; junction bases unmatched: 5.

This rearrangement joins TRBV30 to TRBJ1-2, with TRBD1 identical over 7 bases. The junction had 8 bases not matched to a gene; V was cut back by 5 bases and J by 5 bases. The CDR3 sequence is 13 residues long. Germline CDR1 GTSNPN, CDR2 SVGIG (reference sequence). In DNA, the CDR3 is TGTGCCTGGCATCAGACAGGGCAATATGGCTACACCTTC. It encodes CAWHQTGQYGYTF.

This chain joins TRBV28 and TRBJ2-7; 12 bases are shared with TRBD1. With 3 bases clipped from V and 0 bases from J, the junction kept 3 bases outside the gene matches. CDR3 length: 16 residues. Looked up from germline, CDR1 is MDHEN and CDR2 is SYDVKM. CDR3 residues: CASSFTGQGASYEQYF. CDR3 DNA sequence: TGTGCCAGCAGTTTCACGGGACAGGGGGCCTCCTACGAGCAGTACTTC.

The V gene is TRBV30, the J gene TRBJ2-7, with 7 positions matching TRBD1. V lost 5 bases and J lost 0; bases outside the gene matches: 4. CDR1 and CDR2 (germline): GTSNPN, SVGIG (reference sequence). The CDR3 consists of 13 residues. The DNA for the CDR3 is TGTGCCTGGTCGGACAGGAGCTCCTACGAGCAGTACTTC. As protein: CAWSDRSSYEQYF. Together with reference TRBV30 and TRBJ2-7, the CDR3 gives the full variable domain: SQTIHQWPATLVQPVGSPLSLECTVEGTSNPNLYWYRQAAGRGLQLLFYSVGIGQISSEVPQNLSASRPQDRQFILSSKKLLLSDSGFYLCAWSDRSSYEQYFGPGTRLTVT.

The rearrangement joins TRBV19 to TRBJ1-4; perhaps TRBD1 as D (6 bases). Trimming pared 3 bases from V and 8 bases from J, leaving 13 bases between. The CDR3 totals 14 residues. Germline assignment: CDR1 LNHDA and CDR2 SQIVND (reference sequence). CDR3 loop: CASSISRGYEKLFF. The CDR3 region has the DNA TGTGCCAGTAGTATCTCCAGGGGTTACGAAAAACTGTTTTTT.